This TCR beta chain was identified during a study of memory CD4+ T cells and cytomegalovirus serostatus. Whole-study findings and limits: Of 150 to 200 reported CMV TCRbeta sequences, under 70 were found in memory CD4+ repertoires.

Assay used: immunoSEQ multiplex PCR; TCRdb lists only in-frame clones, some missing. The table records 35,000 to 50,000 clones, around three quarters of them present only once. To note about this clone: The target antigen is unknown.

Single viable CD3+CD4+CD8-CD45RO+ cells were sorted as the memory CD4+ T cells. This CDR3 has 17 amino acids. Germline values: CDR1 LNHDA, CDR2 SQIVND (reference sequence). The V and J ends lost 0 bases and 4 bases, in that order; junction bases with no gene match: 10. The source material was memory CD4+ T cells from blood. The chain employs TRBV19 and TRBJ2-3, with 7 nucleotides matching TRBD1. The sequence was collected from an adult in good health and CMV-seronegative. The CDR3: CASSIEGMTGTPDTQYF. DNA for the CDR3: TGTGCCAGTAGTATAGAAGGGATGACAGGGACCCCAGATACGCAGTATTTT.